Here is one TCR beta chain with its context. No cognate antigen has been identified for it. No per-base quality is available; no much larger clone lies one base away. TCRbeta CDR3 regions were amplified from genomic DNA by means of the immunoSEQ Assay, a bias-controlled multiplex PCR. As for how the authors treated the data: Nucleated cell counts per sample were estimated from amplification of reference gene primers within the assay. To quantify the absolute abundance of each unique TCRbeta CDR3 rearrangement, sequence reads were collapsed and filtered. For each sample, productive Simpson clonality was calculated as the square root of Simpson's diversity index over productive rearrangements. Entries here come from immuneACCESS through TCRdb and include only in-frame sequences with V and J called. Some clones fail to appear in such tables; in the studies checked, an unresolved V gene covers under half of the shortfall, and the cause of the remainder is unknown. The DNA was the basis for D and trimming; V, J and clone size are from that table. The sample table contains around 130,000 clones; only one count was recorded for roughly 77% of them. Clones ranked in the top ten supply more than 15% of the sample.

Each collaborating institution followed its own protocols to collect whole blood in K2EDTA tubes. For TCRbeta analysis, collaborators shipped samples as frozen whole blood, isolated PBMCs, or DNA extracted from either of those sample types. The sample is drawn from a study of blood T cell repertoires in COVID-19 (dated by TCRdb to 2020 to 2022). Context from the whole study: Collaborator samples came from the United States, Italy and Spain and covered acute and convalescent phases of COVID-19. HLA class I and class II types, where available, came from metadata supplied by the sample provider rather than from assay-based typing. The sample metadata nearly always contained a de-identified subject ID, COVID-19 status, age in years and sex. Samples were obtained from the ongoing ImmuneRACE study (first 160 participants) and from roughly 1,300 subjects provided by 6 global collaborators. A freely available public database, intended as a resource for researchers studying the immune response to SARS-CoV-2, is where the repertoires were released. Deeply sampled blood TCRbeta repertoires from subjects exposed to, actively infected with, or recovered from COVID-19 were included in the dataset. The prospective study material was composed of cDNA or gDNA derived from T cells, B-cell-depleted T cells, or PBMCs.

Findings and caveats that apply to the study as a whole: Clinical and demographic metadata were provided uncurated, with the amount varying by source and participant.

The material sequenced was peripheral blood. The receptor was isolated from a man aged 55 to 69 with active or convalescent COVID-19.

The sequenced DNA: TGTGCCAGCACCCCCCCGGGACTACTACAAGAGACCCAGTACTTC. The translation is CASTPPGLLQETQYF. The V gene is TRBV28 and the J gene is TRBJ2-5, with 7 junctional bases fitting TRBD2. Taken from the germline V gene, the CDR1 and CDR2 loops are MDHEN and SYDVKM. Clipping removes 7 bases from V and 2 bases from J, with 10 as the unmatched junction base count. Inclusive of the bounding cysteine and phenylalanine, the CDR3 is 15 residues long. Only the CDR3 portion is preserved as DNA: 45 bases, with reading frame beginning at the first base.